Reported below is one T cell receptor (beta chain). This record belongs to a study of T cell responses to AZD1222 COVID-19 vaccine. The repertoire was sequenced with immunoSEQ multiplex PCR; TCRdb's copy has only in-frame clones and lacks some. The sample lists more than 150,000 clones; 90% were seen once. The CDR3 is 17 residues long. V gave up 1 base and J gave up 0 bases; unmatched junction bases: 8. The sequence derives from an adult who received the AZD1222 COVID-19 vaccine. This sequence joins TRBV23-1 and TRBJ2-7, with TRBD1 matching 8 bases. TRBV23-1 is recorded as an ORF, its role being uncertain. Sample: peripheral blood, taken 28 days after the second AZD1222 dose. The CDR3: CASSQFARTGLSYEQYF. The CDR3 DNA sequence: TGCGCCAGCAGTCAATTCGCTCGGACAGGGCTCTCCTACGAGCAGTACTTC.